This TCR beta chain was identified in a study of T cell responses to AZD1222 COVID-19 vaccine. Study-level information: Pooling of second doses given at about 4 or about 12 weeks was done. General study points: Clonal diversity was possibly underestimated, and white British individuals and females predominated among donors. Compared with day 0, the breadth and depth of the Spike-specific TCR repertoire rose significantly after two doses of AZD1222. At study baseline, merely six AZD1222 recipients were seropositive.

A word on this clone: The antigen remains undetermined.

Deletions cut 6 bases from V and 4 bases from J, with 15 bases between. CDR3 length: 13 residues. In germline, CDR1 is SQVTM, CDR2 ANQGSEA. Profiling relied on immunoSEQ multiplex PCR, and the TCRdb table lists in-frame clones only, not all of them. The sample records some 170,000 clones, around nine tenths being singletons. This receptor was identified in an adult in good health. This chain connects TRBV29-1 to TRBJ1-2; D is perhaps TRBD1 (5 bases). Sequencing used peripheral blood, obtained on day 0 of AZD1222 vaccination. The CDR3 nucleotides read TGCAGCGTCACTCGAGGGGCGGGCTATGGCTACACCTTC. This translates into CSVTRGAGYGYTF.